The source of this T cell receptor beta chain is a study of long-term antiretroviral therapy in people with HIV. Survey-level resolution applied to immunoSEQ assay v3.0. Generated by immunoSEQ multiplex PCR, the TCRdb table keeps only in-frame clones and is missing some. The sample gives around 29,000 clones, 85% to 95% of which show up once; 3% to 4% is in the top ten. The TCR originated in a man aged 45-65 years with HIV. The input for sequencing was unsorted PBMCs, taken 5.3 years after starting antiretroviral therapy.

In DNA, the CDR3 is TGTGCCAGCAGCAAACTGGGCCCCGGCCCTCATGAAGCTTTCTTT. Its protein is CASSKLGPGPHEAFF. This chain connects TRBV21-1 to TRBJ1-1; TRBD1, as called in the table, went unchecked against the DNA. TRBV21-1 is a known pseudogene. The CDR3 totals 15 residues.